The 2 T cell receptor beta chains reported below all come from one sample, sequenced in a study of memory CD4+ T cells and cytomegalovirus serostatus (dated by TCRdb to the late 2010s). The library was produced with the immunoSEQ multiplex PCR assay. TCRdb took this table from immuneACCESS and kept in-frame rearrangements with V and J called. Such tables lack part of the clones; where checked against another copy, unresolved V genes explain under half of the gap, and the rest is unexplained. Counted in this sample were tens of thousands of clones; 76% of them appeared once. The top ten clones comprise roughly 5% of the sample. Single viable CD3+CD4+CD8-CD45RO+ cells were sorted as memory CD4+ T cells on a FACSAria II. The specimen was memory CD4+ T cells from blood. Source of these receptors: an adult in good health and CMV-seropositive.

The chain carries TRBV7-9 and TRBJ1-1, with TRBD1 matching 9 bases. Unmatched junction bases numbered 4, after V lost 5 bases and J lost 6 bases. This CDR3 contains 13 residues. The germline V gene has CDR1 SEHNR and CDR2 FQNEAQ (reference sequence). CDR3: CASSPQGAAEAFF. CDR3 DNA: TGTGCCAGCAGCCCACAGGGGGCGGCTGAAGCTTTCTTT.

This clone was counted only a few times. The rearrangement links TRBV18 to TRBJ2-7; 7 nucleotides align to TRBD1. The junction had 8 bases not matched to a gene; V was cut back by 6 bases and J by 3 bases. Germline V gene sequence: CDR1 KGHSH, CDR2 LQKENI. The CDR3 runs 14 residues. DNA for the CDR3: TGTGCCAGCTCCCAGCAGGGGGATATCTACGAGCAGTACTTC. It encodes CASSQQGDIYEQYF.